This T cell receptor (beta chain) was obtained from a study of blood T cell repertoires in COVID-19. Study information: From T cells, B-cell-depleted T cells, or PBMCs came the material, which was cDNA or gDNA.

The CDR3 sequence is 15 residues long. The V gene end was trimmed by 7 bases and the J gene end by 2 bases; junction bases not matched to a gene: 6. From germline, CDR1 is SGHAT and CDR2 FQNNGV. Assay: immunoSEQ multiplex PCR; the TCRdb copy retains only in-frame clones and omits some. Of 380,000 or so clones listed, around nine tenths are singletons. In Seattle, patients joined the study during active infection and were tracked longitudinally. The clonotype comes from a woman aged 55-69 years with COVID-19, enrolled during active disease. The rearrangement links TRBV11-2 to TRBJ2-1, with 9 bases lining up with TRBD2. The sample was peripheral blood. The CDR3 DNA reads TGTGCCAGCAACCTCGGGACTAGCCCCTACAATGAGCAGTTCTTC. Translation gives CASNLGTSPYNEQFF.